Below, one TCR beta chain is given with its context. The data are from a study of blood T cell repertoires in COVID-19. At the level of the study: PBMCs, B-cell-depleted T cells, or T cells provided the cDNA or gDNA that made up the material.

Assay: immunoSEQ multiplex PCR; the TCRdb copy retains only in-frame clones and omits some. This sample has tens of thousands of clones; over 70% occur once, and the top ten carry more than 0.95%. The clonotype comes from a human donor in a cohort sampled during active COVID-19. Sequencing input: peripheral blood.

The CDR3 DNA sequence: TGTGCCAGTAGCCCCTGGGGGGAGAACGATCACGAGCAGTACTTC. Encoded protein: CASSPWGENDHEQYF. V usage is TRBV19 and J usage is TRBJ2-7; maybe TRBD2 (6 bases). The CDR3 loop spans 15 amino acids. The V end lost 6 bases, the J end lost 5 bases, and 20 bases lay between the germline ends. Germline CDR1 LNHDA, CDR2 SQIVND (reference sequence).